Shown below are 27 T cell receptor beta chains from a single sample sequenced in a study of blood T cell repertoires in COVID-19. The repertoire was sequenced with immunoSEQ multiplex PCR; TCRdb's copy has only in-frame clones and lacks some. The data show 350,000 to 500,000 clones, 80% to 90% seen once. The sample taken for sequencing was peripheral blood. These receptors were taken from a man between 18 and 35 years old with COVID-19, enrolled during active disease.

The V and J genes are TRBV27 and TRBJ2-1; TRBD2 aligns across 9 bases. J lost 7 bases, V lost 6 bases, and 7 bases had no gene match. Germline V lookup: CDR1 MNHEY, CDR2 SMNVEV (reference sequence). The CDR3 covers 14 residues. The CDR3 spells CASSSGLARNEQFF. The CDR3 bases are TGTGCCAGCAGCTCTGGACTAGCGAGGAATGAGCAGTTCTTC.

This chain joins TRBV5-1 and TRBJ2-7; possibly TRBD2 for D (6 bases). Germline assignment: CDR1 SGHRS and CDR2 YFSETQ. Trimming took off 4 bases at V and 7 bases at J, with 21 bases between the two ends. The CDR3 extends over 15 amino acids. In DNA, the CDR3 is TGCGCCAGCAGCCCCGGAGTCGACGGGGCGGGGGAGCAGTACTTC. It yields the protein CASSPGVDGAGEQYF.

The V call is TRBV5-1, the J call TRBJ1-2, with TRBD1 identical over 7 bases. The CDR3 covers 15 residues. Germline CDR1 and CDR2: SGHRS and YFSETQ. J was trimmed by 8 bases and V by 4 bases; bases with no gene match: 14. The CDR3 DNA follows: TGCGCCAGCAGCGGAACAGGACAGGCCGCTGAAGGCTACACCTTC. Its translation: CASSGTGQAAEGYTF.

The table lists this clone with a count of one. The chain carries TRBV4-1 and TRBJ1-1; D may be TRBD1 (6 bases). The germline V and J ends were trimmed by 0 bases and 1 base, with 9 bases remaining between them. CDR3 length: 15 residues. Germline V gene data show CDR1 as MGHRA and CDR2 as YSYEKL. DNA of the CDR3: TGCGCCAGCAGCCAAGAAGGGACATCGAACACTGAAGCTTTCTTT. It is translated as CASSQEGTSNTEAFF.

This clone is a singleton in its sample. The chain uses TRBV30 and TRBJ2-1, with D perhaps TRBD2 (7 bases). The CDR3 covers 13 residues. Trimming pared 0 bases from V and 10 bases from J, leaving 13 bases between. CDR1 is GTSNPN, CDR2 SVGIG, per germline (reference sequence). This CDR3 reads CAWSVGEGTEQFF. The DNA for the CDR3 is TGTGCCTGGAGTGTAGGGGAGGGGACAGAGCAGTTCTTC.

The chain is built from TRBV13 and TRBJ1-2, with D tentatively TRBD1 (6 bases). V was trimmed by 5 bases and J by 0 bases, leaving 10 bases between them. This CDR3 contains 14 residues. Germline loops: CDR1 PRHDT, CDR2 FYEKMQ (reference sequence). The CDR3 sequence is CASSGQQANYGYTF. For the CDR3, the DNA is TGTGCCAGCAGCGGACAGCAAGCTAACTATGGCTACACCTTC.

The count of this clone is one. The rearrangement uses TRBV9 and TRBJ2-1; 8 positions agree with TRBD2. The ends lost 0 bases at V and 8 bases at J; junction bases unmatched: 10. Germline V gene sequence: CDR1 SGDLS, CDR2 YYNGEE. The CDR3 loop spans 16 amino acids. The CDR3 nucleotides are TGTGCCAGCAGCGTAGAACTAGCGGCCCTACAACATGAGCAGTTCTTC. Amino acid sequence: CASSVELAALQHEQFF. Together with reference TRBV9 and TRBJ2-1, the CDR3 gives the full variable domain: DSGVTQTPKHLITATGQRVTLRCSPRSGDLSVYWYQQSLDQGLQFLIQYYNGEERAKGNILERFSAQQFPDLHSELNLSSLELGDSALYFCASSVELAALQHEQFFGPGTRLTVL.

The chain is built from TRBV7-9 and TRBJ2-2; no reliable D call. Trimming removed 8 bases at V and 6 bases at J, with 4 bases between. The germline V gene encodes CDR1 SEHNR and CDR2 FQNEAQ (reference sequence). The CDR3 sequence is 10 residues long. CDR3 coding DNA: TGTGCCAGCGTCTCCGGGGAGCTGTTTTTT. Its protein product is CASVSGELFF.

The chain couples TRBV24-1 to TRBJ2-7, with D possibly matching TRBD1 (6 bases). The CDR3 length is 17 residues. V was clipped by 0 bases and J by 5 bases, with 19 bases between them. Per germline, CDR1 KGHDR and CDR2 SFDVKD. The CDR3 sequence is CATSDLRQDWHADEQYF. The DNA of the CDR3 is TGTGCCACCAGTGATTTGCGACAGGACTGGCATGCCGACGAGCAGTACTTC.

The chain employs TRBV3-1 (or the pseudogene TRBV3-2) and TRBJ1-1; tentative D call: TRBD1 (5 bases). Germline CDR1 LGHDT, CDR2 YNNKEL (reference sequence). The V end was cut by 1 base, the J end by 6 bases, with 9 bases between. The CDR3 is 13 amino acids. In DNA form, the CDR3 reads TGTGCCAGCAGCCAAGCAGGGTACTCTGAAGCTTTCTTT. Translating it yields CASSQAGYSEAFF.

The chain joins TRBV6-5 to TRBJ2-7, with 14 bases that match TRBD2. Germline V gene lookup returns CDR1 MNHEY and CDR2 SVGAGI. There are 13 residues in the CDR3. The ends lost 9 bases at V and 5 bases at J; junction bases unmatched: 3. In nucleotides, the CDR3 is TGTGCCAGTGGGACTAGCGGGAGCCACGAGCAGTACTTC. Translation gives CASGTSGSHEQYF.

V and J are TRBV9 and TRBJ2-1; 7 nucleotides align to TRBD2. Germline-derived CDR1 and CDR2 are SGDLS and YYNGEE. V trimming: 3 bases; J trimming: 2 bases; junction bases outside the gene matches: 5. The CDR3 length is 15 residues. The CDR3 is CASSGSAGAYNEQFF. CDR3 sequence (DNA): TGTGCCAGCAGCGGGTCGGCGGGGGCCTACAATGAGCAGTTCTTC.

This clone was picked up one time. The chain recombines TRBV30 with TRBJ2-2; TRBD2 is a possible D gene (7 bases). The CDR3 loop spans 14 amino acids. With 1 base removed from V and 6 bases from J, the gap between germline ends came to 12 bases. The germline V gene has CDR1 GTSNPN and CDR2 SVGIG (reference sequence). The CDR3 DNA reads as TGTGCCTGGAGTGGGGGGGGCGGTCCCGGGGAGCTGTTTTTT. Translation gives CAWSGGGGPGELFF.

The chain has TRBV9 and TRBJ2-3, with D tentatively TRBD1 (5 bases). CDR1 is SGDLS and CDR2 is YYNGEE in the germline V gene. V was cut by 6 bases and J by 1 base, with 12 bases left in between. The CDR3 sequence is 14 residues long. Here the CDR3 reads CASTADSRTDTQYF. The CDR3 DNA is TGTGCCAGCACCGCCGACAGCCGCACAGATACGCAGTATTTT. Variable domain in full (rest from reference TRBV9 and TRBJ2-3): DSGVTQTPKHLITATGQRVTLRCSPRSGDLSVYWYQQSLDQGLQFLIQYYNGEERAKGNILERFSAQQFPDLHSELNLSSLELGDSALYFCASTADSRTDTQYFGPGTRLTVL.

V gene TRBV18 combines with J gene TRBJ2-2; D is undetermined. Trimming shortened V by 6 bases and J by 0 bases, and 5 bases separated the two germline ends. The CDR3 length is 13 residues. CDR1 KGHSH and CDR2 LQKENI come from the germline V gene. The CDR3 nucleotides read TGTGCCAGCTCCCGAGCGAACACCGGGGAGCTGTTTTTT. As protein: CASSRANTGELFF.

The genes are TRBV5-4 and TRBJ2-7; 12 bases are shared with TRBD2. The germline V gene has CDR1 SGHNT and CDR2 YYREEE (reference sequence). V lost 2 bases, J lost 2 bases, and 2 bases stayed unmatched. The CDR3 extends over 15 amino acids. CDR3 bases: TGTGCCAGCAGCTTCGGACTAGCGGGGCCCTACGAGCAGTACTTC. Translated: CASSFGLAGPYEQYF. The whole variable domain, remainder taken from reference TRBV5-4 and TRBJ2-7, is ETGVTQSPTHLIKTRGQQVTLRCSSQSGHNTVSWYQQALGQGPQFIFQYYREEENGRGNFPPRFSGLQFPNYSSELNVNALELDDSALYLCASSFGLAGPYEQYFGPGTRLTVT.

This clone was recorded once. The sample holds other DNA sequences that translate to the same CDR3. J is TRBJ2-1 and V is TRBV5-1; D is unresolved. Trimming shortened V by 0 bases and J by 5 bases, and 9 bases separated the two germline ends. Germline lookup yields CDR1 SGHRS and CDR2 YFSETQ. The CDR3 sequence is 14 residues long. The CDR3 DNA sequence: TGCGCCAGCAGCTTGGCCGCAGGTGACAATGAGCAGTTCTTC. Its protein product is CASSLAAGDNEQFF.

This chain uses TRBV18 with TRBJ2-5; 7 nucleotides align to TRBD2. Per the germline V gene, CDR1 is KGHSH and CDR2 is LQKENI. The CDR3 length is 15 residues. The J segment lost 2 bases and the V segment lost 3 bases, leaving 6 bases of the junction unmatched. CDR3 nucleotide sequence: TGTGCCAGCTCACCCCCTAGGACTAGACAAGAGACCCAGTACTTC. It translates to CASSPPRTRQETQYF.

The CDR3 here is CASSFPGQVQETQYF. In DNA form, the CDR3 reads TGTGCCAGCAGTTTCCCCGGACAGGTACAAGAGACCCAGTACTTC. The chain combines TRBV28 with TRBJ2-5; 7 nucleotides align to TRBD1. Germline CDR1 and CDR2: MDHEN and SYDVKM. The length of the CDR3 is 15 residues. V lost 3 bases to trimming and J lost 2 bases; unmatched junction nucleotides: 6.

The chain is built from TRBV2 and TRBJ2-3; D uncertain. Germline V gene data show CDR1 as SNHLY and CDR2 as FYNNEI. The CDR3 totals 11 residues. V was trimmed by 6 bases and J by 2 bases, leaving 3 bases between them. In nucleotides, the CDR3 is TGTGCCAGCAGCCTCACAGATACGCAGTATTTT. This encodes CASSLTDTQYF.

The chain recombines TRBV24-1 with TRBJ2-5, with D hard to call. CDR3 length: 13 amino acids. CDR1 and CDR2 (germline): KGHDR, SFDVKD. Trimming removed 8 bases at V and 3 bases at J, with 12 bases between. The CDR3 protein is CATKRQIKETQYF. The DNA for the CDR3 is TGTGCCACCAAGAGGCAGATTAAAGAGACCCAGTACTTC.

This chain joins TRBV14 and TRBJ2-3; TRBD2 agrees at 14 bases. Germline V gene data show CDR1 as SGHDN and CDR2 as FVKESK. This CDR3 has 18 amino acids. V trimming: 2 bases; J trimming: 4 bases; junction bases outside the gene matches: 8. The CDR3 reads CASSQRWGLAGVADTQYF. CDR3 nucleotides: TGTGCCAGCAGCCAAAGATGGGGACTAGCGGGAGTGGCAGATACGCAGTATTTT.

The chain employs TRBV12-5 and TRBJ2-1; tentatively, D is TRBD2 (5 bases). The CDR3 is 17 residues long. From germline, CDR1 is LGHNT and CDR2 FRNRAP. V lost 1 base and J lost 2, with 15 bases in between. CDR3 in amino acids: CASGLERVPTPYNEQFF. For the CDR3, the DNA is TGTGCTAGTGGTTTGGAGAGGGTCCCCACGCCCTACAATGAGCAGTTCTTC. The whole variable domain, remainder taken from reference TRBV12-5 and TRBJ2-1, is DARVTQTPRHKVTEMGQEVTMRCQPILGHNTVFWYRQTMMQGLELLAYFRNRAPLDDSGMPKDRFSAEMPDATLATLKIQPSEPRDSAVYFCASGLERVPTPYNEQFFGPGTRLTVL.

The V and J genes are TRBV30 and TRBJ1-1; D perhaps matches TRBD1 (5 bases). The germline gives CDR1 GTSNPN, CDR2 SVGIG (reference sequence). This CDR3 comprises 13 residues. Trimming shortened V by 0 bases and J by 5 bases, and 10 bases separated the two germline ends. The CDR3 spells CAWSVGVRTEAFF. Written as DNA, the CDR3 is TGTGCCTGGAGTGTAGGGGTTAGAACTGAAGCTTTCTTT.

V gene TRBV7-8 combines with J gene TRBJ2-3, with 8 bases matching TRBD2. V dropped 4 bases and J dropped 0; count of bases not matched to a gene: 6. From germline, CDR1 is SGHVS and CDR2 FQNEAQ. This CDR3 has 16 amino acids. The CDR3 DNA reads as TGTGCCAGCAGCTCCGGCGCTAGCGGGAGCACAGATACGCAGTATTTT. This sequence encodes CASSSGASGSTDTQYF.

The gene calls are TRBV10-3 and TRBJ2-3, with 9 bases aligning to TRBD2. V shed 2 bases, J shed 4 bases, and the junction held 4 bases outside the gene matches. Germline CDR1 is ENHRY and CDR2 is SYGVKD. The CDR3 runs 15 residues. The CDR3 protein is CAISEGASGADTQYF. In DNA, the CDR3 is TGTGCCATCAGTGAGGGGGCTAGCGGGGCAGATACGCAGTATTTT.

The chain employs TRBV12-3 or TRBV12-4 and TRBJ2-3; no clear D gene. The CDR3 covers 13 residues. Trimming stripped 7 bases from V and 6 bases from J, with 14 bases between. The DNA of the CDR3 is TGTGCCAGCAAAATTATGATTCGGGATACGCAGTATTTT. Translation: CASKIMIRDTQYF.